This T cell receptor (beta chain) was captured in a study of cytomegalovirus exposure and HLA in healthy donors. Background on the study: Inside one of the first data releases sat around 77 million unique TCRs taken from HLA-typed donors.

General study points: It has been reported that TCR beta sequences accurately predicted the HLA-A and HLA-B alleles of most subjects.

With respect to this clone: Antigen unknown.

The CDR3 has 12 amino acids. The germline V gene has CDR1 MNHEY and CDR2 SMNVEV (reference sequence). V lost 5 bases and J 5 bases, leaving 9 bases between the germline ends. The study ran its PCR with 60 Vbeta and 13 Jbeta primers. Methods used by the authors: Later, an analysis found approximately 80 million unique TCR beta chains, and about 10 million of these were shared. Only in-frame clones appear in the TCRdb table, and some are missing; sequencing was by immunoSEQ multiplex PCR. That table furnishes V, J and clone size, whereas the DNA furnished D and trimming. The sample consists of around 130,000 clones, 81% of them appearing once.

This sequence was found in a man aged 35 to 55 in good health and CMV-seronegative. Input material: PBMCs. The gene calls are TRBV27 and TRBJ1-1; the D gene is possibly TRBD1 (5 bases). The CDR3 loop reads CASSQGGTEAFF. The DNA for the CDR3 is TGTGCCAGCAGTCAGGGTGGTACTGAAGCTTTCTTT.